This TCR beta chain comes out of a study of blood T cell repertoires in COVID-19. Study overall: The samples span acute and convalescent COVID-19 from the United States, Italy and Spain. T cells, B-cell-depleted T cells, or PBMCs provided the cDNA or gDNA that served as material.

The CDR3 extends over 13 amino acids. CDR1 and CDR2 from the germline V gene are MNHEY and SVGAGI. The V end was cut by 4 bases, the J end by 3 bases, with 9 bases between. Per the original data handling: Amplification from reference gene primers served as the basis for estimated nucleated cell counts. Using immunoSEQ multiplex PCR, the repertoire was profiled, and TCRdb retains in-frame clones only, with some absent. V and J calls and clone size are given by that table; D and trimming were obtained from the DNA. The sample includes under 350,000 clones, approximately 85% of them seen just once. The sample was peripheral blood. This TCR was recovered from a woman aged 70-85 years with acute or convalescent COVID-19. The V call is TRBV6-5, the J call TRBJ1-1; maybe TRBD1 (5 bases). The CDR3 loop reads CASSSRGYTEAFF. Here the CDR3 DNA reads TGTGCCAGCAGTTCCCGGGGGTACACTGAAGCTTTCTTT.